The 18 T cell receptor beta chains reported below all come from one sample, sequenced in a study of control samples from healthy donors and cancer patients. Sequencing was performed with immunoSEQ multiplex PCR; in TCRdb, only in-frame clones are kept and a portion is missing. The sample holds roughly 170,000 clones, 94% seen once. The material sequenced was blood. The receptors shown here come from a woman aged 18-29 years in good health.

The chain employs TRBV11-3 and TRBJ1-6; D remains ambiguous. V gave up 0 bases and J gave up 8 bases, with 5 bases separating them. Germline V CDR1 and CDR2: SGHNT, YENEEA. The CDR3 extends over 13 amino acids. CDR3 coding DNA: TGTGCCAGCAGCTTAGATCTGGATTCACCCCTCCACTTT. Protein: CASSLDLDSPLHF. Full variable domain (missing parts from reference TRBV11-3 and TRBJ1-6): EAGVVQSPRYKIIEKKQPVAFWCNPISGHNTLYWYLQNLGQGPELLIRYENEEAVDDSQLPKDRFSAERLKGVDSTLKIQPAELGDSAVYLCASSLDLDSPLHFGNGTRLTVT.

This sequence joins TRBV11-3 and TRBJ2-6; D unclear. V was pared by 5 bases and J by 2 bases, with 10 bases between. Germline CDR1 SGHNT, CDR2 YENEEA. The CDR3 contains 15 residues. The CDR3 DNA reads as TGTGCCAGCAGCCCTAGGAGTGCTGGGGCCAACGTCCTGACTTTC. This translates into CASSPRSAGANVLTF.

The DNA for the CDR3 is TGTGCCAGCAGCCTAACGAAGGGGCAGGGGGTTTATGGCTACACCTTC. Protein: CASSLTKGQGVYGYTF. This chain links TRBV7-8 with TRBJ1-2, with 7 bases identical to TRBD1. Germline V gene lookup returns CDR1 SGHVS and CDR2 FQNEAQ. V gave up 5 bases and J gave up 5 bases; unmatched junction bases: 14. CDR3 length equals 16 residues.

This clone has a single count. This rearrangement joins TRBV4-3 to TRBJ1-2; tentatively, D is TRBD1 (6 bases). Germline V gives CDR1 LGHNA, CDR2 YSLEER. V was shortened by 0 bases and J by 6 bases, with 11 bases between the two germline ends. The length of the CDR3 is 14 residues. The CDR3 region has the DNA TGCGCCAGCAGCCAAGATAGAGAGGGGGATGGCTACACCTTC. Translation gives CASSQDREGDGYTF.

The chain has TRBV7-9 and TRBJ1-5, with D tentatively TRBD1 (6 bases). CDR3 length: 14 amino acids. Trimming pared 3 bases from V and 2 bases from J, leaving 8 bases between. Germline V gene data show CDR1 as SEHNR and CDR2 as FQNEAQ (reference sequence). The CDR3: CASSLGHGNQPQHF. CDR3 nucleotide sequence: TGTGCCAGCAGCTTGGGACATGGCAATCAGCCCCAGCATTTT.

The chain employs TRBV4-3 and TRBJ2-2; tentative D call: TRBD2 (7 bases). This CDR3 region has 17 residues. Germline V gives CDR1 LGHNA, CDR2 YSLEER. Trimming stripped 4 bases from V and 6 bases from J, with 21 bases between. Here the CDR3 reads CASSLGPGRGGAGELFF. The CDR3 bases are TGCGCCAGCAGCCTCGGCCCGGGGAGGGGGGGGGCCGGGGAGCTGTTTTTT.

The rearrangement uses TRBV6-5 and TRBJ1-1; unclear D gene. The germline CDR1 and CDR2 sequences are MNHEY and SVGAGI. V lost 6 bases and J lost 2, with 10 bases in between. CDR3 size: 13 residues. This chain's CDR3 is CASSPTKNTEAFF. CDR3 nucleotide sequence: TGTGCCAGCAGCCCCACCAAAAACACTGAAGCTTTCTTT.

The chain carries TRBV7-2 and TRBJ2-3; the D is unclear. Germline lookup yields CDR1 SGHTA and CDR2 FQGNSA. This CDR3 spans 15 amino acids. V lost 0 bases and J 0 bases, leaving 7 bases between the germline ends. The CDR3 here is CASSLAITSTDTQYF. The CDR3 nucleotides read TGTGCCAGCAGCTTAGCCATAACTAGCACAGATACGCAGTATTTT.

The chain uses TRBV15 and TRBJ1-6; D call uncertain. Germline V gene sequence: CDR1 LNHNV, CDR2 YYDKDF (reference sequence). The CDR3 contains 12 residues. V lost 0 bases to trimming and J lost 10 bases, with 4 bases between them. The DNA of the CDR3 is TGTGCCACCAGCAGAGATCGCTCACCCCTCCACTTT. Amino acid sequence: CATSRDRSPLHF.

CDR3 sequence (DNA): TGTGCCAGCAGTTACAAAAGAGGGGGCAGTCGGTCGGATACGCAGTATTTT. Translation: CASSYKRGGSRSDTQYF. This chain joins TRBV6-2 or TRBV6-3 and TRBJ2-3; 7 bases match TRBD1. With 2 bases clipped from V and 6 bases from J, the junction kept 14 bases outside the gene matches. The CDR3 covers 17 residues. CDR1 is MNHEY, CDR2 SVGEGT, per germline.

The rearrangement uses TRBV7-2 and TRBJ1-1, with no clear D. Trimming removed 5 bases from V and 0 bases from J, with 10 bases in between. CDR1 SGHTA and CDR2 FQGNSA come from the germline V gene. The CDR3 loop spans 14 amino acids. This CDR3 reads CASSLQHMNTEAFF. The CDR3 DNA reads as TGTGCCAGCAGCCTACAGCACATGAACACTGAAGCTTTCTTT.

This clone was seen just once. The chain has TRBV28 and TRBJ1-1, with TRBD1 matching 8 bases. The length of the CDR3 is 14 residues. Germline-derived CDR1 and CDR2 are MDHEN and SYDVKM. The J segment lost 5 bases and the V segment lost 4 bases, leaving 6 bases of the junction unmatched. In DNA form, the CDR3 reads TGTGCCAGCAGTTACCGGACAGGGCCTACTGAAGCTTTCTTT. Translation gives CASSYRTGPTEAFF.

The CDR3: CASSLPGAGELFF. In nucleotides, the CDR3 is TGTGCCAGCAGCCTCCCAGGGGCCGGGGAGCTGTTTTTT. The chain couples TRBV11-3 to TRBJ2-2; D perhaps matches TRBD1 (6 bases). Trimming took off 5 bases at V and 6 bases at J, with 10 bases between the two ends. Germline V gene lookup returns CDR1 SGHNT and CDR2 YENEEA. The CDR3 contains 13 residues.

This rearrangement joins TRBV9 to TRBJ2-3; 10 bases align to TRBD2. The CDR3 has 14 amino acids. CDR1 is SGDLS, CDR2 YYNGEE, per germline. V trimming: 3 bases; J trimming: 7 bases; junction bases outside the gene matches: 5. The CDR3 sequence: CASSDGTSENTQYF. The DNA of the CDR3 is TGTGCCAGCAGCGACGGGACTAGCGAAAATACGCAGTATTTT.

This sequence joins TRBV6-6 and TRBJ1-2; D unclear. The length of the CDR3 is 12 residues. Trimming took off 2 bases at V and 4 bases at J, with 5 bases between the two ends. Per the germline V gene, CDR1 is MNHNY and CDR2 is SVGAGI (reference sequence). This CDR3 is CASSYERYGYTF. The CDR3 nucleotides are TGTGCCAGCAGTTACGAGCGCTATGGCTACACCTTC.

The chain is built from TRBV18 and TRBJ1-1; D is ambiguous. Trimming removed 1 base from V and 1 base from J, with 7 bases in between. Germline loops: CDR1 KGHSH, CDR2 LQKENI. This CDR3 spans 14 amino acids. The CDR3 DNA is TGTGCCAGCTCACCACTCACAGCGAACACTGAAGCTTTCTTT. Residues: CASSPLTANTEAFF.

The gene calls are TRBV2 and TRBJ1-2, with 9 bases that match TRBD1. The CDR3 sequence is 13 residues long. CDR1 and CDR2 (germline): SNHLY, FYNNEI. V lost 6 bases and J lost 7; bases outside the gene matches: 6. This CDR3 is CASRSGQGGGYTF. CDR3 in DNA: TGTGCCAGCAGGTCGGGACAGGGCGGTGGCTACACCTTC.

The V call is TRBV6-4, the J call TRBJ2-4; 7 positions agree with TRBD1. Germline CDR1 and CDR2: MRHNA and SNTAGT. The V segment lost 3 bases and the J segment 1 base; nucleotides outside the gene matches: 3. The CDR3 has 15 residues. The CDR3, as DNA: TGTGCCAGCAGTGATGACAGGGTGGCCAAAAACATTCAGTACTTC. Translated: CASSDDRVAKNIQYF.